The T cell receptor (beta chain) described here comes from a study of T cell responses to AZD1222 COVID-19 vaccine (dated by TCRdb to about 2021). Background on the whole study: AZD1222 recipients with second doses at about 4 weeks or about 12 weeks were pooled, because spike-specific TCR depth and breadth did not differ between schedules. TCR sequencing covered over 230 trial participants: about 210 given two doses of AZD1222 and 26 given two doses of MenACWY control vaccine. Enrollment into the trials was organized by age into subgroups of 18-55, 56-69 and 70-plus years, and those subgroups contained roughly 150, 30 and 60 TCR-sequenced participants, respectively.

In regard to this clone: It lacks a known antigen. The sample holds no much larger clone one base away, and base qualities are not on file.

The paper's findings and limits, for the study overall: After two AZD1222 doses, spike-specific TCR breadth and depth were significantly higher than at day 0 and than in MenACWY recipients. The 56-69-year group was small, and its depth increase did not reach significance, likely because of low power. Reportedly, close to half of the unique spike-specific TCRs recognized epitopes lying outside the regions that are mutated in the B.1.351 and B.1.1.7 variants. No day 14 peak-response samples were available, so repertoires were characterized only after the peak T cell response. Participants were mostly white British, with more females than males. The authors suggested clonal diversity may have been underestimated. Vaccine-associated CD4 TCRs spanned the whole spike protein, with dominant responses in regions 160-218 and 743-854. Conclusions about previously exposed vaccinees are limited, since just a handful of AZD1222 recipients were seropositive for SARS-CoV-2 at baseline.

The CDR3 regions of human TCRbeta chains were subjected to immunosequencing. From the authors' description of their analysis: Repertoire TCRs were checked for matches against a reference library of SARS-CoV-2-specific TCRs that had been generated using the MIRA antigen-specificity platform. Breadth was defined as the fraction of unique TCRs that were SARS-CoV-2-associated. Depth was defined as the fraction of total T cells that were SARS-CoV-2-associated. Each spike-specific TCR was assigned to its reactive spike region and to a CD4 or CD8 class using the MIRA data. Log10-transformed breadth and depth values were compared by one-way ANOVA with Sidak's multiple comparisons tests. TCRdb limited this immuneACCESS table to in-frame rearrangements with V and J called. A share of clones is missing; checked studies link under half to unresolved V genes, and the rest is unexplained. The DNA gave D and trimming, while V, J and clone size come from that table. The table for this sample lists about 120,000 clones; around 85% of them were counted only once. Of the sample, 9.4% falls within the top ten clones.

Reading the label with the study, this specimen's time point is: baseline before first vaccination. The vaccinee samples were drawn from two UK trials, COV001 and COV002, one of which was a single-blind randomized controlled phase 2/3 trial testing AZD1222 (ChAdOx1 nCoV-19) in healthy adults. For TCRbeta chain sequencing, PBMC samples were collected from trial participants at day 0 and at day 28 after the second dose. Spanning cysteine to phenylalanine, the CDR3 consists of 14 amino acids. This entry keeps only the CDR3 DNA: 42 bases, framed from base 1. At the junction V is shortened by 3 bases and J by 6 bases; bases outside the gene matches: 7. CDR1 MNHNS and CDR2 SASEGT are derived from the germline V gene.

The chain couples TRBV6-1 to TRBJ2-7; a stretch of 8 junction bases matches TRBD1. The source of this sequence is an adult in good health. Here the sequenced sample was peripheral blood, taken on day 0 of AZD1222 vaccination. In nucleotide form, the sequence is TGTGCCAGCAGTGATGGACAGGGTTCGGGCGAGCAGTACTTC. It translates as CASSDGQGSGEQYF.